The T cell receptor (beta chain) described here comes from a study of shared clonotypes between healthy human individuals. Study observations and caveats: Between four donors, naive CD4 clonotypes were shared at a level of about 5.3%. The study drew on few donors, limiting represented genetic and exposure-history diversity.

The CDR3 has 12 residues. The V end was cut by 6 bases, the J end by 2 bases, with 8 bases between. Germline lookup yields CDR1 SNHLY and CDR2 FYNNEI. Investigators divided CD4+ cells into CD45RA+ naive and CD45RA-negative memory subsets. The authors' processing: In the immunoSEQ data, sequences were junction-only and lacked quality scores, so filtering differed. This table comes from immunoSEQ multiplex PCR, and its TCRdb copy is limited to in-frame clones, with some not included. For V, J and clone size, that table is used; D and trimming come from the DNA. The table shows about 600,000 clones, with around 97% occurring only once. Concerning this clone: What it binds is unknown.

Sequencing used naive CD4+ T cells sorted from blood. Noted subset: CD45RA+ positively selected. J is TRBJ2-7 and V is TRBV2; tentatively, D is TRBD1 or TRBD2 (5 bases each). This TCR came from a woman under 40 in good health. The CDR3 region has the DNA TGTGCCAGCAGCGGGGCCCCCTACGAGCAGTACTTC. The encoded protein is CASSGAPYEQYF.